Included here is one TCR beta chain sequence, with context. Its antigen is as yet unknown. For TCR, cDNA came from 5'RACE template switching, which added a universal primer site and UMIs. One entry per CDR3 protein, called by TCRdb with MiXCR from the 5' RACE reads. The repertoire has some 400,000 distinct CDR3 sequences, about 6.2% of them found once; the top ten carry 15%. With 6 bases removed from V and 5 bases from J, the gap between germline ends came to 13 bases. The CDR3 covers 12 residues. The germline CDR1 and CDR2 sequences are DFQATT and SNEGSKA (reference sequence). This sample is part of a study of T cells after yellow fever vaccination. Study details: Fractions containing few cells were prepared with SMART-Seq v4 Ultra Low Input.

Study outcomes and limitations: Most primary-vaccination clones reappeared after the booster (about 97% CD4, more than 70% CD8). One caveat is that FACS-sorted repertoires could contain abundant clonotypes contaminating from the bulk population.

The source was PBMCs, collected 5 days after the yellow fever booster vaccination. This sequence originates from a man aged 30 to 45 who received the YFV17D yellow fever vaccine. The J gene is TRBJ2-5, the V gene TRBV20-1, with D unclear. CDR3 DNA: TGCAGTGCCTGGGCTTGGATGGAGACCCAGTACTTC. Its protein is CSAWAWMETQYF.